What follows are 32 T cell receptor beta chains derived from one specimen sequenced in a study of PD-1 blockade in classical Hodgkin lymphoma. Profiled with immunoSEQ multiplex PCR; TCRdb holds only in-frame clones, not every one. The sample comprises over 20,000 clones, 80% to 90% of which are singletons, and around 2.7% rests with the top ten. Every patient had relapsed following autologous stem cell transplantation, and cohorts differed in brentuximab vedotin exposure. The specimen was peripheral blood mononuclear cells (PBMCs), collected at baseline. The receptors originated from a human donor with classical Hodgkin lymphoma.

The rearrangement joins TRBV10-2 to TRBJ1-3; the match to TRBD1 covers 7 bases. CDR3 length: 15 residues. Germline CDR1 and CDR2: WSHSY and SAAADI. J was trimmed by 4 bases and V by 0 bases; bases with no gene match: 3. The CDR3 DNA reads as TGCGCCAGCAGTGAGTCGGGGACAGACGGAAACACCATATATTTT. It translates to CASSESGTDGNTIYF.

The chain couples TRBV5-1 to TRBJ2-7, with unresolved D. Trimming took 7 bases from V and 3 from J, leaving 20 bases between them. CDR3 length: 15 residues. Germline V lookup: CDR1 SGHRS, CDR2 YFSETQ. The CDR3 sequence: CASCSNSGSHYEQYF. Here the CDR3 DNA reads TGCGCCAGCTGCTCGAATAGTGGCAGCCACTACGAGCAGTACTTC.

The chain employs TRBV2 and TRBJ2-1; 10 bases line up with TRBD2. Trimming at V came to 4 bases and at J to 8 bases, leaving 11 bases not matched to a gene. The germline V gene has CDR1 SNHLY and CDR2 FYNNEI. CDR3 length equals 16 residues. Here the CDR3 reads CASSGPSGGAIHEQFF. The CDR3 DNA is TGTGCCAGCAGTGGTCCCAGCGGGGGGGCAATCCATGAGCAGTTCTTC.

The chain recombines TRBV5-1 with TRBJ2-3; TRBD2 aligns across 10 bases. The V gene's germline CDR1 is SGHRS and CDR2 YFSETQ. The CDR3 is made up of 15 amino acids. Trimming cost V 3 bases and J 4 bases; bases outside gene matches: 5. In DNA form, the CDR3 reads TGCGCCAGCAGCTCCGCTAGCGGGGGCCCAGATACGCAGTATTTT. Its protein product is CASSSASGGPDTQYF.

The chain is built from TRBV19 and TRBJ2-7, with D possibly TRBD1 on 6 matching bases. Trimming stripped 6 bases from V and 4 bases from J, with 13 bases between. Germline CDR1 reads LNHDA; CDR2 reads SQIVND (reference sequence). This CDR3 spans 13 amino acids. CDR3 amino acids: CASSPGHPYEQYF. The CDR3 nucleotides are TGTGCCAGTAGCCCGGGACACCCTTACGAGCAGTACTTC.

V and J are TRBV5-1 and TRBJ2-7; D could derive from TRBD1 or TRBD2 (5 bases each). The V end was cut by 4 bases, the J end by 3 bases, with 14 bases between. The CDR3 sequence is 14 residues long. Germline CDR1 is SGHRS and CDR2 is YFSETQ. CDR3 sequence (DNA): TGCGCCAGCAGCCTCCAGGGAGAGGTCTACGAGCAGTACTTC. This sequence encodes CASSLQGEVYEQYF.

The chain combines TRBV7-9 with TRBJ2-7; a weak D match, TRBD1 (6 bases). There are 12 residues in the CDR3. V lost 0 bases, J lost 13 bases, and 13 bases lay in between. Germline lookup yields CDR1 SEHNR and CDR2 FQNEAQ (reference sequence). The CDR3 is CASSLAVGQLYF. As DNA, the CDR3 is TGTGCCAGCAGCTTAGCTGTCGGACAGTTATACTTC.

This sequence joins TRBV19 and TRBJ1-1; perhaps TRBD1 as D (5 bases). The length of the CDR3 is 13 residues. With 6 bases removed from V and 4 bases from J, the gap between germline ends came to 12 bases. Germline V gene data show CDR1 as LNHDA and CDR2 as SQIVND (reference sequence). The CDR3 DNA sequence: TGTGCCAGTAGAGAGTCCGGGGGCACTGAAGCTTTCTTT. As protein: CASRESGGTEAFF.

V gene TRBV21-1 combines with J gene TRBJ1-6; the D call in the table, TRBD1, was not verified against the DNA. TRBV21-1 is a pseudogene segment. This CDR3 is 17 amino acids long. This chain's CDR3 is CASSGRRQGKKNSPLHF. For the CDR3, the DNA is TGTGCCAGCAGCGGCCGGAGACAGGGGAAGAAAAACTCACCCCTCCACTTT.

The chain is built from TRBV7-8 and TRBJ2-7; unclear D gene. The CDR3 covers 11 residues. CDR1 is SGHVS, CDR2 FQNEAQ, per germline. Trimming pared 3 bases from V and 7 bases from J, leaving 7 bases between. The CDR3 spells CASSFGDEQYF. The CDR3 DNA reads as TGTGCCAGCAGCTTCGGAGATGAGCAGTACTTC.

This clone was found once. V usage is TRBV27 and J usage is TRBJ2-5; perhaps D is TRBD1 or TRBD2 (5 bases each). With the DNA end fitting TRBJ2-7 better, the J assignment may be wrong. CDR3 length: 10 residues. Looked up from germline, CDR1 is MNHEY and CDR2 is SMNVEV (reference sequence). CDR3 residues: CAAARGEQYF. The CDR3, as DNA: TGTGCAGCGGCGAGGGGCGAGCAGTACTTC.

The chain employs TRBV5-1 and TRBJ2-7, with D unclear. CDR1 is SGHRS, CDR2 YFSETQ, per germline. The CDR3 contains 14 residues. CDR3 sequence reads: CAVSYRSDCYEQYF. The CDR3 DNA reads TGCGCTGTCTCATACCGAAGCGACTGCTACGAGCAGTACTTC. Based on the CDR3 plus reference TRBV5-1 and TRBJ2-7, the full variable domain is KAGVTQTPRYLIKTRGQQVTLSCSPISGHRSVSWYQQTPGQGLQFLFEYFSETQRNKGNFPGRFSGRQFSNSRSEMNVSTLELGDSALYLCAVSYRSDCYEQYFGPGTRLTVT.

J is TRBJ1-1 and V is TRBV6-1; 9 bases match TRBD1. This CDR3 contains 16 residues. CDR1 and CDR2 (germline): MNHNS, SASEGT. V shed 4 bases, J shed 1 base, and the junction held 7 bases outside the gene matches. The DNA for the CDR3 is TGTGCCAGCAGTGCGAGACAGGGGGGTCGGAACACTGAAGCTTTCTTT. Encoded protein: CASSARQGGRNTEAFF.

The chain links TRBV6-5 to TRBJ2-7; 11 nucleotides align to TRBD2. The CDR3 has 13 amino acids. The junction had 7 bases not matched to a gene; V was cut back by 10 bases and J by 5 bases. CDR1 and CDR2 (germline): MNHEY, SVGAGI. Here the CDR3 DNA reads TGTGCCACCGGTACTAGCGGGGGCGACGAGCAGTACTTC. It specifies CATGTSGGDEQYF.

This clone was counted between two and nine times. This chain links TRBV2 with TRBJ2-1; D is unclear. The germline gives CDR1 SNHLY, CDR2 FYNNEI. V gave up 7 bases and J gave up 10 bases, with 14 bases separating them. The CDR3 extends over 12 amino acids. This CDR3 is CASKSLETEQFF. Here the CDR3 DNA reads TGTGCCAGCAAGAGTCTGGAGACAGAGCAGTTCTTC.

This clone was recorded once. The chain combines TRBV12-5 with TRBJ1-2, with D possibly matching TRBD1 (5 bases). The V gene lost 4 bases and the J gene lost 7 bases, with 16 bases spanning the gap. The CDR3 loop spans 14 amino acids. Germline-derived CDR1 and CDR2 are LGHNT and FRNRAP. The CDR3 DNA sequence: TGTGCTAGTGGTTCCCCCGGTGCAGGGCCTGGCTACACCTTC. Translating gives CASGSPGAGPGYTF. Full variable domain (remainder filled in from reference TRBV12-5 and TRBJ1-2): DARVTQTPRHKVTEMGQEVTMRCQPILGHNTVFWYRQTMMQGLELLAYFRNRAPLDDSGMPKDRFSAEMPDATLATLKIQPSEPRDSAVYFCASGSPGAGPGYTFGSGTRLTVV.

As DNA, the CDR3 is TGTGCCAGCTCACTGGCGGGGACGGAGGGCAATCAGCCCCAGCATTTT. It codes for CASSLAGTEGNQPQHF. The V and J genes are TRBV18 and TRBJ1-5, with D possibly being TRBD1 (5 bases). The germline V gene has CDR1 KGHSH and CDR2 LQKENI. This CDR3 has 16 amino acids. V was cut by 4 bases and J by 2 bases, with 15 bases left in between.

This rearrangement joins TRBV7-8 to TRBJ2-7; D is perhaps TRBD1 (6 bases). Trimming stripped 0 bases from V and 2 bases from J, with 11 bases between. CDR3 length equals 15 residues. Germline values: CDR1 SGHVS, CDR2 FQNEAQ. This CDR3 reads CASSLADRSTYEQYF. The CDR3 DNA reads as TGTGCCAGCAGCTTAGCGGACAGATCGACCTACGAGCAGTACTTC.

This chain's CDR3 is CASSYSNVGTRELFF. The CDR3 DNA is TGTGCCAGCAGTTACTCGAATGTGGGGACCAGGGAGCTGTTTTTT. The chain carries TRBV6-6 and TRBJ2-2, with D perhaps matching TRBD1 or TRBD2 (5 bases each). Germline CDR1 is MNHNY and CDR2 is SVGAGI (reference sequence). The V gene lost 0 bases and the J gene lost 9 bases, with 14 bases spanning the gap. CDR3 length: 15 residues.

The J gene is TRBJ2-1, the V gene TRBV5-1, with 7 bases matching TRBD2. CDR3 size: 15 residues. Germline-derived CDR1 and CDR2 are SGHRS and YFSETQ. J lost 1 base, V lost 5 bases, and 6 bases had no gene match. The chain's CDR3 is CASRGEGLSYNEQFF. CDR3 nucleotides: TGCGCCAGCAGGGGGGAGGGCTTATCCTACAATGAGCAGTTCTTC.

The genes are TRBV7-9 and TRBJ2-7, with D unresolved. Germline values: CDR1 SEHNR, CDR2 FQNEAQ (reference sequence). The V and J ends lost 3 bases and 0 bases respectively, with 0 bases between them. The CDR3 extends over 11 amino acids. The CDR3 DNA reads as TGTGCCAGCAGCTTCTCCTACGAGCAGTACTTC. Its translation is CASSFSYEQYF.

The CDR3 protein is CASSHETVNSPLHF. The CDR3, as DNA: TGTGCCAGCAGCCATGAGACAGTCAATTCACCCCTCCACTTT. J is TRBJ1-6 and V is TRBV7-9, with D maybe TRBD1 (5 bases). Trimming stripped 5 bases from V and 7 bases from J, with 12 bases between. Germline assignment: CDR1 SEHNR and CDR2 FQNEAQ (reference sequence). CDR3 length: 14 amino acids.

The chain links TRBV5-1 to TRBJ2-5, with D perhaps TRBD1 or TRBD2 (5 bases each). Between the trimmed V and J ends, which lost 0 bases and 1 base, there was a span of 7 bases. From germline, CDR1 is SGHRS and CDR2 YFSETQ. This CDR3 has 14 residues. The CDR3 bases are TGCGCCAGCAGCTTGGCAGGGACCCAAGAGACCCAGTACTTC. Amino acids: CASSLAGTQETQYF.

This chain links TRBV2 with TRBJ2-5; D is perhaps TRBD2 (5 bases). V lost 1 base to trimming and J lost 5 bases, with 14 bases between them. This CDR3 is 15 amino acids long. Germline CDR1 reads SNHLY; CDR2 reads FYNNEI. The CDR3 bases are TGTGCCAGCAGTGAAGGCGGGTTAGGGTTGGAGACCCAGTACTTC. This gives the protein CASSEGGLGLETQYF. Drawing the rest from reference TRBV2 and TRBJ2-5, the complete variable domain is EPEVTQTPSHQVTQMGQEVILRCVPISNHLYFYWYRQILGQKVEFLVSFYNNEISEKSEIFDDQFSVERPDGSNFTLKIRSTKLEDSAMYFCASSEGGLGLETQYFGPGTRLLVL.

The rearrangement links TRBV7-9 to TRBJ1-4; D ambiguous. The germline V gene has CDR1 SEHNR and CDR2 FQNEAQ (reference sequence). The CDR3 sequence is 15 residues long. With 5 bases removed from V and 0 bases from J, the gap between germline ends came to 10 bases. CDR3 nucleotide sequence: TGTGCCAGCAGCCGCCTCGCAGCAACTAATGAAAAACTGTTTTTT. Translation: CASSRLAATNEKLFF.

The chain recombines TRBV10-3 with TRBJ2-7; the match to TRBD1 covers 8 bases. Germline CDR1 and CDR2: ENHRY and SYGVKD. V gave up 3 bases and J gave up 1 base; unmatched junction bases: 2. There are 14 residues in the CDR3. The CDR3 sequence: CAISEGTGSYEQYF. The CDR3 DNA reads as TGTGCCATCAGTGAAGGGACAGGTTCCTACGAGCAGTACTTC.

The V and J genes are TRBV5-1 and TRBJ2-3; D possibly corresponds to TRBD2 (6 bases). The germline V gene has CDR1 SGHRS and CDR2 YFSETQ. The CDR3 is 13 residues long. V was clipped by 5 bases and J by 6 bases, with 13 bases between them. For the CDR3, the DNA is TGCGCCAGCAGTTTCGGGGGATTGGATACGCAGTATTTT. It codes for CASSFGGLDTQYF.

This chain links TRBV7-9 with TRBJ1-1; 9 positions match TRBD1. Germline CDR1 SEHNR, CDR2 FQNEAQ (reference sequence). Trimming cost V 5 bases and J 1 base; bases outside gene matches: 11. This CDR3 region has 17 residues. The CDR3 spells CASSPPTGGDKNTEAFF. The CDR3, as DNA: TGTGCCAGCAGCCCCCCGACAGGGGGAGACAAGAACACTGAAGCTTTCTTT.

This chain joins TRBV25-1 and TRBJ1-1; D gene unclear. The CDR3 sequence is 16 residues long. Deletions cut 2 bases from V and 4 bases from J, with 17 bases between. Germline lookup yields CDR1 MGHDK and CDR2 SYGVNS. The DNA for the CDR3 is TGTGCCAGCAGTGAAAATCCGAAGGCGGGGTTCACTGAAGCTTTCTTT. This sequence encodes CASSENPKAGFTEAFF.

This chain links TRBV7-2 with TRBJ1-1; D is uncertain. The CDR3 has 13 residues. The germline V and J ends were trimmed by 6 bases and 1 base, with 9 bases remaining between them. Germline CDR1 is SGHTA and CDR2 is FQGNSA. CDR3 loop: CASSRMANTEAFF. DNA for the CDR3: TGTGCCAGCAGTCGGATGGCGAACACTGAAGCTTTCTTT. The complete variable domain, with remaining parts taken from reference TRBV7-2 and TRBJ1-1, reads GAGVSQSPSNKVTEKGKDVELRCDPISGHTALYWYRQSLGQGLEFLIYFQGNSAPDKSGLPSDRFSAERTGGSVSTLTIQRTQQEDSAVYLCASSRMANTEAFFGQGTRLTVV.

V is TRBV7-8 and J is TRBJ1-2, with 8 bases lining up with TRBD1. Germline V gives CDR1 SGHVS, CDR2 FQNEAQ. Trimming cost V 4 bases and J 7 bases; bases outside gene matches: 11. This CDR3 has 15 amino acids. The CDR3 DNA is TGTGCCAGCAGCTGGGGACTTGGACAGGGAGGTGGCTACACCTTC. The encoded protein is CASSWGLGQGGGYTF.

V is TRBV4-3 and J is TRBJ2-3; TRBD1 might be the D (7 bases). The CDR3 spans 17 residues. V was clipped by 4 bases and J by 0 bases, with 17 bases between them. Germline V gene sequence: CDR1 LGHNA, CDR2 YSLEER. This CDR3 reads CASSLEGPGGSTDTQYF. The CDR3 bases are TGCGCCAGCAGCCTGGAGGGTCCAGGGGGTAGCACAGATACGCAGTATTTT.